Listed here are 21 T cell receptor beta chains from one sample, sequenced in a study of identical twins. Using its own MiXCR run on the 5' RACE reads, TCRdb lists one record per CDR3 protein. The data hold 1.5 million to 2 million distinct CDR3 sequences, with around 33% observed a single time. The sequenced sample consisted of cord blood. The receptors were sampled from a newborn girl in good health.

Only a few counts were recorded for this clonotype. The chain uses TRBV10-3 and TRBJ2-7, with 7 bases fitting TRBD1. In germline, CDR1 is ENHRY, CDR2 SYGVKD. The CDR3 loop spans 12 amino acids. The V and J ends lost 0 bases and 10 bases, in that order; junction bases with no gene match: 3. The CDR3 DNA sequence: TGTGCCATCAGTGAGTCGACAGGGAGCCAGTACTTC. The encoded protein is CAISESTGSQYF.

The gene calls are TRBV4-1 and TRBJ2-7; tentatively, D is TRBD2 (6 bases). Deletions cut 3 bases from V and 7 bases from J, with 16 bases between. Germline CDR1 is MGHRA and CDR2 is YSYEKL. The CDR3 extends over 14 amino acids. The CDR3 DNA reads TGCGCCAGCAGCCATATCGGGAGTGGCGATGAGCAGTACTTC. This encodes CASSHIGSGDEQYF.

Comment on this clonotype: This sequence may be a read error, since a much larger clone differs from it by one base. This chain joins TRBV4-2 and TRBJ2-5; a weak D match, TRBD1 (7 bases). The J call may be faulty, since TRBJ2-1 better matches the DNA end. The CDR3 sequence is 19 residues long. Looked up from germline, CDR1 is LGHNA and CDR2 is YNFKEQ. This CDR3 reads CASSQVKSGGSGVGETQFF. As DNA, the CDR3 is TGTGCCAGCAGCCAAGTGAAATCAGGGGGATCGGGAGTTGGAGAGACCCAGTTCTTC.

This clonotype was counted between two and nine times. The genes are TRBV20-1 and TRBJ2-1, with D possibly matching TRBD2 (5 bases). The CDR3 runs to 16 residues. V shed 2 bases and J shed 3 bases, with 17 bases lying between them. CDR1 and CDR2 (germline): DFQATT, SNEGSKA (reference sequence). This chain's CDR3 is CSARWADPGYYNEQFF. In DNA form, the CDR3 reads TGCAGTGCTAGATGGGCGGACCCGGGGTACTACAATGAGCAGTTCTTC.

The rearrangement joins TRBV11-2 to TRBJ2-1; the match to TRBD2 covers 11 bases. Trimming cost V 9 bases and J 0 bases; bases outside gene matches: 10. CDR1 and CDR2 from the germline V gene are SGHAT and FQNNGV. The CDR3 is made up of 17 amino acids. The CDR3 nucleotides are TGTGCCAGGAGCCCTCGACTAGCGGGGAGCTCCTACAATGAGCAGTTCTTC. It is translated as CARSPRLAGSSYNEQFF. The full variable domain, with the rest looked up from reference TRBV11-2 and TRBJ2-1, is EAGVAQSPRYKIIEKRQSVAFWCNPISGHATLYWYQQILGQGPKLLIQFQNNGVVDDSQLPKDRFSAERLKGVDSTLKIQPAKLEDSAVYLCARSPRLAGSSYNEQFFGPGTRLTVL.

This clonotype was seen more than once but under ten times. The J gene is TRBJ2-3, the V gene TRBV12-3 or TRBV12-4, with 8 bases that match TRBD1. The V gene end was trimmed by 5 bases and the J gene end by 5 bases; junction bases not matched to a gene: 12. CDR3 length: 16 residues. CDR3 region: CASSPSYRGEVDTQYF. The CDR3 DNA is TGTGCCAGCAGTCCCTCCTACAGGGGGGAGGTAGATACGCAGTATTTT.

This clonotype was observed at least ten times. The V gene is TRBV6-6, the J gene TRBJ2-5; D perhaps matches TRBD1 (6 bases). This CDR3 is built from 13 residues. The V end was cut by 2 bases, the J end by 2 bases, with 6 bases between. The V gene's germline CDR1 is MNHNY and CDR2 SVGAGI (reference sequence). The CDR3 DNA is TGTGCCAGCAGTTACAGGGGGCAAGAGACCCAGTACTTC. Its protein product is CASSYRGQETQYF.

This clonotype was seen more than once but under ten times. This sequence joins TRBV4-1 and TRBJ2-6, with D hard to call. The V end lost 7 bases, the J end lost 0 bases, and 10 bases lay between the germline ends. CDR1 is MGHRA, CDR2 YSYEKL, per germline. The CDR3 runs to 15 residues. CDR3 in DNA: TGCGCCAGCAAGACGGAAAACTCTGGGGCCAACGTCCTGACTTTC. This encodes CASKTENSGANVLTF.

The chain employs TRBV27 and TRBJ2-1, with a tentative D call TRBD2 (6 bases). Deletions cut 2 bases from V and 7 bases from J, with 21 bases between. Germline V gene sequence: CDR1 MNHEY, CDR2 SMNVEV (reference sequence). The CDR3 totals 17 residues. The CDR3 reads CASSLGGLVGELNEQFF. CDR3 DNA: TGTGCCAGCAGTTTAGGAGGGTTAGTCGGAGAGCTTAATGAGCAGTTCTTC.

The CDR3, as DNA: TGTGCCAGTAGTATGGACAGTCTGAACACTGAAGCTTTCTTT. Translated, it gives CASSMDSLNTEAFF. The chain joins TRBV19 to TRBJ1-1, with D possibly TRBD1 on 6 matching bases. Trimming left V 3 bases short and J 0 bases short, with 8 bases between. The V gene's germline CDR1 is LNHDA and CDR2 SQIVND (reference sequence). CDR3 length: 14 amino acids.

The gene calls are TRBV19 and TRBJ1-5, with D unresolved. Deletions cut 7 bases from V and 0 bases from J, with 7 bases between. This CDR3 has 13 residues. Germline V lookup: CDR1 LNHDA, CDR2 SQIVND (reference sequence). This CDR3 is CASKVASNQPQHF. In DNA form, the CDR3 reads TGTGCCAGTAAAGTGGCTAGCAATCAGCCCCAGCATTTT.

The chain links TRBV11-2 to TRBJ1-2; TRBD1 might be the D (5 bases). Trimming took off 1 base at V and 4 bases at J, with 13 bases between the two ends. The CDR3 extends over 15 amino acids. In germline, CDR1 is SGHAT, CDR2 FQNNGV. CDR3 bases: TGTGCCAGCAGCTTAGGACGACAGTTTACCTATGGCTACACCTTC. It encodes CASSLGRQFTYGYTF.

This clonotype has a handful of counts. In nucleotides, the CDR3 is TGCGCCAGCAGCTTGGGGTGGCACACTGAAGCTTTCTTT. Translating gives CASSLGWHTEAFF. The gene calls are TRBV5-1 and TRBJ1-1; D is ambiguous. This CDR3 is 13 amino acids long. The V end was cut by 0 bases, the J end by 3 bases, with 6 bases between. CDR1 and CDR2 (germline): SGHRS, YFSETQ. Combining the CDR3 with reference TRBV5-1 and TRBJ1-1 gives the whole variable domain KAGVTQTPRYLIKTRGQQVTLSCSPISGHRSVSWYQQTPGQGLQFLFEYFSETQRNKGNFPGRFSGRQFSNSRSEMNVSTLELGDSALYLCASSLGWHTEAFFGQGTRLTVV.

This clonotype showed up many times. A read error may produce the germline difference seen at one junction end. The genes are TRBV5-1 and TRBJ2-3; 11 bases match TRBD2. The CDR3 is made up of 16 amino acids. CDR1 is SGHRS and CDR2 is YFSETQ in the germline V gene. In DNA form, the CDR3 reads TGTGCCAGCAGCTTAGCGGGGGGGCTGAGCACAGATACGCAGTATTTT. Its translation is CASSLAGGLSTDTQYF.

The V and J genes are TRBV5-1 and TRBJ2-7, with D unresolved. The CDR3 loop spans 14 amino acids. CDR1 is SGHRS, CDR2 YFSETQ, per germline. Trimming removed 8 bases from V and 1 base from J, with 16 bases in between. CDR3 DNA sequence: TGCGCCAGTACCATAATGCCAGATTCCTACGAGCAGTACTTC. Translation gives CASTIMPDSYEQYF.

The V gene is TRBV11-2, the J gene TRBJ1-1; TRBD1 might be the D (6 bases). V lost 1 base to trimming and J lost 4 bases, with 13 bases between them. Germline loops: CDR1 SGHAT, CDR2 FQNNGV. This CDR3 is built from 15 residues. CDR3 sequence: CASSLALGQSTEAFF. CDR3 in DNA: TGTGCCAGCAGCTTAGCCCTTGGACAGAGCACTGAAGCTTTCTTT.

The V call is TRBV28, the J call TRBJ2-5, with D perhaps being TRBD1 or TRBD2 (6 bases each). Germline values: CDR1 MDHEN, CDR2 SYDVKM. CDR3 length: 13 amino acids. V lost 5 bases to trimming and J lost 7 bases, with 14 bases between them. The CDR3 region has the DNA TGTGCCAGCAGTGAACAGGGAGGAGGGACCCAGTACTTC. It encodes CASSEQGGGTQYF.

This chain connects TRBV6-2 or TRBV6-3 to TRBJ2-5; D remains unclear. This CDR3 spans 12 amino acids. CDR1 MNHEY and CDR2 SVGEGT come from the germline V gene. Trimming stripped 6 bases from V and 6 bases from J, with 11 bases between. CDR3 in amino acids: CASSPIKKTQYF. The CDR3 DNA reads TGTGCCAGCAGCCCTATTAAGAAGACCCAGTACTTC.

The V gene is TRBV5-6, the J gene TRBJ2-1, with D maybe TRBD2 (5 bases). CDR1 and CDR2 from the germline V gene are SGHDT and YYEEEE. CDR3 length equals 16 residues. Trimming removed 2 bases at V and 0 bases at J, with 12 bases between. CDR3 nucleotides: TGTGCCAGCAGCTTACTAGGACCCCTCTCCTACAATGAGCAGTTCTTC. Protein sequence: CASSLLGPLSYNEQFF.

Comment on this clonotype: A much more abundant neighbour one base away suggests this may be a read error. The chain uses TRBV28 and TRBJ2-7, with 7 bases that match TRBD1. The CDR3 length is 12 residues. The V gene end was trimmed by 6 bases and the J gene end by 6 bases; junction bases not matched to a gene: 5. Germline loops: CDR1 MDHEN, CDR2 SYDVKM. The CDR3 spells CASRTGISEQYF. The CDR3 DNA reads as TGTGCCAGCAGGACAGGGATCTCCGAGCAGTACTTC.

The V call is TRBV7-6, the J call TRBJ1-5; no firm D call. V lost 1 base, J lost 1 base, and 8 bases lay in between. CDR1 and CDR2 from the germline V gene are SGHVS and FNYEAQ. This CDR3 has 15 residues. Here the CDR3 DNA reads TGTGCCAGCAGCTTAGGAGGAATGAGCAATCAGCCCCAGCATTTT. It yields the protein CASSLGGMSNQPQHF.